A single TCR beta chain is shown here with its context. Its antigen remains unidentified. This entry is derived from a study of cytomegalovirus exposure and HLA in healthy donors. 60 Vbeta and 13 Jbeta primers were used in PCR. Repertoires were generated with immunoSEQ multiplex PCR, while TCRdb's copy carries only in-frame clones and drops some. The sample lists roughly 80,000 clones, around 60% occurring once. Germline CDR1 reads SGHDT; CDR2 reads YYEEEE. Trimming at V came to 6 bases and at J to 5 bases, leaving 10 bases not matched to a gene. The CDR3 contains 14 residues. Study-level results: Later analysis identified several of the most significant clusters that appeared linked to common viral pathogens. Analysis performed later found approximately 17,000 TCR beta sequences associated with HLA alleles at 0.05 false discovery rate.

Specimen: PBMCs. The clonotype comes from a male donor in good health and CMV-seropositive. This chain joins TRBV5-6 and TRBJ2-5; 7 bases map to TRBD1. As DNA, the CDR3 is TGTGCCAGCATGGACCCGGGACAGAAGGAGACCCAGTACTTC. This sequence encodes CASMDPGQKETQYF.